The 31 T cell receptor beta chains listed next were all sequenced from one sample in a study of T cell responses to AZD1222 COVID-19 vaccine. Data came from immunoSEQ multiplex PCR; TCRdb stores just in-frame clones and leaves some out. Of 160,000 or so clones listed, roughly 90% are singletons. The source material was peripheral blood, sampled 28 days after the second AZD1222 dose. The receptors were gathered from an adult who received the AZD1222 COVID-19 vaccine.

V is TRBV7-2 and J is TRBJ2-3; tentatively, D is TRBD2 (5 bases). The CDR3 contains 16 residues. V lost 4 bases and J 0 bases, leaving 14 bases between the germline ends. Germline values: CDR1 SGHTA, CDR2 FQGNSA. Here the CDR3 reads CASSSRTATSTDTQYF. Here the CDR3 DNA reads TGTGCCAGCAGCTCCCGGACTGCCACTAGCACAGATACGCAGTATTTT.

This chain joins TRBV30 and TRBJ2-5; TRBD2 matches 10 bases. V lost 4 bases to trimming and J lost 4 bases; unmatched junction nucleotides: 3. Germline V gene sequence: CDR1 GTSNPN, CDR2 SVGIG (reference sequence). CDR3 length: 13 amino acids. CDR3 bases: TGTGCCTGGACTAGCGGGGGTTTAGAGACCCAGTACTTC. It codes for CAWTSGGLETQYF.

V gene TRBV12-5 combines with J gene TRBJ2-2; D perhaps matches TRBD1 (6 bases). This CDR3 has 15 residues. Germline values: CDR1 LGHNT, CDR2 FRNRAP. The germline V and J ends were trimmed by 8 bases and 3 bases, with 16 bases remaining between them. The CDR3 DNA follows: TGTGCTAGTCAAGAACAGGGTAGGGACACCGGGGAGCTGTTTTTT. Translated, it gives CASQEQGRDTGELFF.

This chain connects TRBV7-9 to TRBJ1-2; D remains unclear. The CDR3 has 13 residues. Deletions cut 6 bases from V and 8 bases from J, with 16 bases between. In germline, CDR1 is SEHNR, CDR2 FQNEAQ (reference sequence). The CDR3 loop reads CASSRTQEAGYTF. In DNA form, the CDR3 reads TGTGCCAGCAGTCGAACTCAGGAGGCCGGCTACACCTTC.

This chain connects TRBV20-1 to TRBJ1-1; D unclear. Germline lookup yields CDR1 DFQATT and CDR2 SNEGSKA (reference sequence). The CDR3 is 11 residues long. Deletions cut 5 bases from V and 5 bases from J, with 9 bases between. The CDR3 here is CSALRGTEAFF. CDR3 nucleotide sequence: TGCAGTGCTCTTCGAGGGACTGAAGCTTTCTTT.

The chain carries TRBV18 and TRBJ1-1; D uncertain. The ends were cut back, 6 bases at V and 4 bases at J, with 9 bases in the middle. The CDR3 extends over 12 amino acids. Looked up from germline, CDR1 is KGHSH and CDR2 is LQKENI. CDR3 region: CASSATGTEAFF. CDR3 sequence (DNA): TGTGCCAGCTCTGCGACCGGCACTGAAGCTTTCTTT.

This CDR3 is CASSVEGRDTEAFF. The CDR3 DNA reads as TGCGCCAGCAGCGTAGAGGGGAGGGACACTGAAGCTTTCTTT. The chain uses TRBV5-1 and TRBJ1-1; a possible D gene is TRBD1 (5 bases). Germline assignment: CDR1 SGHRS and CDR2 YFSETQ. V lost 4 bases to trimming and J lost 3 bases, with 13 bases between them. This CDR3 spans 14 amino acids. The full variable domain, in which reference TRBV5-1 and TRBJ1-1 provide the parts outside the CDR3, is KAGVTQTPRYLIKTRGQQVTLSCSPISGHRSVSWYQQTPGQGLQFLFEYFSETQRNKGNFPGRFSGRQFSNSRSEMNVSTLELGDSALYLCASSVEGRDTEAFFGQGTRLTVV.

This chain uses TRBV29-1 with TRBJ2-1, with 11 bases lining up with TRBD1. The length of the CDR3 is 16 residues. Trimming cost V 4 bases and J 3 bases; bases outside gene matches: 8. Germline-derived CDR1 and CDR2 are SQVTM and ANQGSEA. The CDR3 bases are TGCAGCGTTGGAACCCCGGGACAGGGGGGCTACAATGAGCAGTTCTTC. It specifies CSVGTPGQGGYNEQFF.

V usage is TRBV4-1 and J usage is TRBJ1-4, with 7 bases matching TRBD1. The CDR3 contains 16 residues. Unmatched junction bases numbered 10, after V lost 6 bases and J lost 3 bases. Germline values: CDR1 MGHRA, CDR2 YSYEKL. CDR3 DNA: TGCGCCAGCAGGACAGACAGGGTCGATCCTAATGAAAAACTGTTTTTT. As protein: CASRTDRVDPNEKLFF.

The chain links TRBV28 to TRBJ1-1; 8 bases are a match to TRBD1. CDR1 and CDR2 from the germline V gene are MDHEN and SYDVKM. Trimming took 11 bases from V and 1 from J; bases not matched to a gene: 6. CDR3 length: 13 amino acids. The CDR3 reads CAAEDRGNTEAFF. The CDR3 DNA reads TGTGCCGCGGAAGACAGGGGGAACACTGAAGCTTTCTTT.

CDR3 loop: CASSPTGGEEKLFF. CDR3 in DNA: TGTGCCAGCTCACCAACAGGAGGGGAAGAAAAACTGTTTTTT. This chain uses TRBV18 with TRBJ1-4; a possible D gene is TRBD1 (5 bases). With 2 bases removed from V and 8 bases from J, the gap between germline ends came to 12 bases. The CDR3 sequence is 14 residues long. Germline V gene sequence: CDR1 KGHSH, CDR2 LQKENI. The whole variable domain, filled in from reference TRBV18 and TRBJ1-4, reads NAGVMQNPRHLVRRRGQEARLRCSPMKGHSHVYWYRQLPEEGLKFMVYLQKENIIDESGMPKERFSAEFPKEGPSILRIQQVVRGDSAAYFCASSPTGGEEKLFFGSGTQLSVL.

The chain joins TRBV29-1 to TRBJ1-3; D gene unclear. The CDR3 is 13 residues long. The germline V and J ends were trimmed by 3 bases and 7 bases, with 13 bases remaining between them. Germline CDR1 SQVTM, CDR2 ANQGSEA. Here the CDR3 DNA reads TGCAGCGTTGAGGTTCAGTCCGTGAACACCATATATTTT. This translates into CSVEVQSVNTIYF. Supplemented by reference TRBV29-1 and TRBJ1-3, the full variable domain reads SAVISQKPSRDICQRGTSLTIQCQVDSQVTMMFWYRQQPGQSLTLIATANQGSEATYESGFVIDKFPISRPNLTFSTLTVSNMSPEDSSIYLCSVEVQSVNTIYFGEGSWLTVV.

The chain combines TRBV19 with TRBJ1-2; D gene uncertain. V was pared by 10 bases and J by 5 bases, with 5 bases between. The germline gives CDR1 LNHDA, CDR2 SQIVND (reference sequence). There are 9 residues in the CDR3. The DNA for the CDR3 is TGTGCCAAAACGTATGGCTACACCTTC. This sequence encodes CAKTYGYTF.

The rearrangement links TRBV5-1 to TRBJ1-5; 9 positions match TRBD1. The CDR3 sequence is 15 residues long. With 7 bases clipped from V and 7 bases from J, the junction kept 12 bases outside the gene matches. The germline V gene encodes CDR1 SGHRS and CDR2 YFSETQ. The CDR3 nucleotides are TGCGCCAGCTCCCCGGGGACAGGGTCGAAACAGCCCCAGCATTTT. Translation gives CASSPGTGSKQPQHF.

The chain is built from TRBV27 and TRBJ1-4; no firm D call. Trimming removed 2 bases from V and 3 bases from J, with 19 bases in between. Germline CDR1 reads MNHEY; CDR2 reads SMNVEV (reference sequence). CDR3 length equals 18 residues. The DNA for the CDR3 is TGTGCCAGCAGTTTAACTCCCAGGATGGGGTCGGCTAATGAAAAACTGTTTTTT. Translation: CASSLTPRMGSANEKLFF. The complete variable domain, with remaining parts taken from reference TRBV27 and TRBJ1-4, reads EAQVTQNPRYLITVTGKKLTVTCSQNMNHEYMSWYRQDPGLGLRQIYYSMNVEVTDKGDVPEGYKVSRKEKRNFPLILESPSPNQTSLYFCASSLTPRMGSANEKLFFGSGTQLSVL.

The rearrangement links TRBV11-3 to TRBJ1-1; D gene uncertain. CDR1 is SGHNT and CDR2 is YENEEA in the germline V gene. There are 13 residues in the CDR3. The V end lost 0 bases, the J end lost 5 bases, and 7 bases lay between the germline ends. CDR3 nucleotide sequence: TGTGCCAGCAGCTTAGAGGCGGGAACTGAAGCTTTCTTT. This sequence encodes CASSLEAGTEAFF.

V and J are TRBV30 and TRBJ2-1; TRBD2 matches 11 bases. This CDR3 is 14 amino acids long. Germline V CDR1 and CDR2: GTSNPN, SVGIG (reference sequence). V shed 2 bases, J shed 9 bases, and the junction held 6 bases outside the gene matches. CDR3 DNA sequence: TGTGCCTGGAGTCCTCTAGCGGGGGGCCGTGAGCAGTTCTTC. Translated, it gives CAWSPLAGGREQFF. Filled out from reference TRBV30 and TRBJ2-1, the complete variable domain reads SQTIHQWPATLVQPVGSPLSLECTVEGTSNPNLYWYRQAAGRGLQLLFYSVGIGQISSEVPQNLSASRPQDRQFILSSKKLLLSDSGFYLCAWSPLAGGREQFFGPGTRLTVL.

This clone was picked up one time. The chain is built from TRBV4-3 and TRBJ1-5, with D possibly matching TRBD1 (5 bases). Deletions cut 0 bases from V and 5 bases from J, with 8 bases between. The germline CDR1 and CDR2 sequences are LGHNA and YSLEER. The CDR3 is made up of 14 amino acids. DNA for the CDR3: TGCGCCAGCAGCCAAGACAGGGCTCATCAGCCCCAGCATTTT. Encoded protein: CASSQDRAHQPQHF.

The V gene is TRBV18, the J gene TRBJ1-5, with D unclear. The CDR3 has 15 amino acids. CDR1 KGHSH and CDR2 LQKENI come from the germline V gene. V was clipped by 2 bases and J by 0 bases, with 8 bases between them. The CDR3 coding sequence is TGTGCCAGCTCACCAAACGTTTATAGCAATCAGCCCCAGCATTTT. Translating it yields CASSPNVYSNQPQHF. The whole variable domain, filled in from reference TRBV18 and TRBJ1-5, reads NAGVMQNPRHLVRRRGQEARLRCSPMKGHSHVYWYRQLPEEGLKFMVYLQKENIIDESGMPKERFSAEFPKEGPSILRIQQVVRGDSAAYFCASSPNVYSNQPQHFGDGTRLSIL.

The chain recombines TRBV5-4 with TRBJ1-5; no definite D call. V was cut by 3 bases and J by 2 bases, with 6 bases left in between. This CDR3 has 13 amino acids. CDR1 is SGHNT, CDR2 YYREEE, per germline (reference sequence). CDR3 residues: CASSSGRNQPQHF. As DNA, the CDR3 is TGTGCCAGCAGCTCGGGTCGCAATCAGCCCCAGCATTTT. The complete variable domain, with remaining parts taken from reference TRBV5-4 and TRBJ1-5, reads ETGVTQSPTHLIKTRGQQVTLRCSSQSGHNTVSWYQQALGQGPQFIFQYYREEENGRGNFPPRFSGLQFPNYSSELNVNALELDDSALYLCASSSGRNQPQHFGDGTRLSIL.

The chain combines TRBV6-2 or TRBV6-3 with TRBJ1-5; tentative D call: TRBD1 (5 bases). The germline V gene has CDR1 MNHEY and CDR2 SVGEGT. This CDR3 contains 18 residues. V shed 0 bases and J shed 6 bases, with 21 bases lying between them. CDR3 DNA sequence: TGTGCCAGCAGTTACTCCTTGGGGACTCCAGGGCAGGGTCAGCCCCAGCATTTT. Its protein is CASSYSLGTPGQGQPQHF.

The chain couples TRBV5-1 to TRBJ2-3, with D hard to call. There are 14 residues in the CDR3. Germline values: CDR1 SGHRS, CDR2 YFSETQ. Trimming left V 4 bases short and J 4 bases short, with 13 bases between. The CDR3 protein is CASSLRPEPDTQYF. The CDR3 coding sequence is TGCGCCAGCAGCCTAAGACCTGAACCAGATACGCAGTATTTT.

The rearrangement joins TRBV7-9 to TRBJ1-3; 7 bases are a match to TRBD1. Germline CDR1 SEHNR, CDR2 FQNEAQ (reference sequence). There are 14 residues in the CDR3. J gave up 2 bases and V 6 bases, and 4 bases lay outside the gene matches. The CDR3 is CASRTGQAGNTIYF. The CDR3, as DNA: TGTGCCAGCAGGACAGGGCAGGCTGGAAACACCATATATTTT.

In this sample, this clone turned up a few times. This chain links TRBV5-4 with TRBJ1-2, with 8 bases lining up with TRBD1. This CDR3 has 13 amino acids. V shed 4 bases and J 3 bases; nucleotides not matched to a gene: 2. Germline CDR1 reads SGHNT; CDR2 reads YYREEE (reference sequence). CDR3 sequence: CASSTGQDYGYTF. The CDR3 DNA reads as TGTGCCAGCAGCACGGGACAGGACTATGGCTACACCTTC.

The V and J genes are TRBV19 and TRBJ1-2, with no clear D. This CDR3 has 13 residues. V was clipped by 5 bases and J by 4 bases, with 11 bases between them. Germline lookup yields CDR1 LNHDA and CDR2 SQIVND (reference sequence). For the CDR3, the DNA is TGTGCCAGTAGTTTTGGCGGCTTCTATGGCTACACCTTC. Its protein product is CASSFGGFYGYTF.

The V gene is TRBV7-9, the J gene TRBJ1-4, with 7 positions matching TRBD1. The germline gives CDR1 SEHNR, CDR2 FQNEAQ (reference sequence). The trim removed 1 base at V and 8 bases at J, leaving 7 bases unmatched. The CDR3 covers 15 residues. CDR3 nucleotide sequence: TGTGCCAGCAGCTTAGTTACAGGGGTGGAGGAAAAACTGTTTTTT. Protein product: CASSLVTGVEEKLFF.

This chain links TRBV29-1 with TRBJ2-2; 8 bases map to TRBD2. The CDR3 contains 12 residues. J was trimmed by 5 bases and V by 7 bases; bases with no gene match: 3. CDR1 is SQVTM and CDR2 is ANQGSEA in the germline V gene. CDR3 in DNA: TGCAGCGCCCGGGAGGGAACCGGGGAGCTGTTTTTT. It codes for CSAREGTGELFF.

The CDR3: CASSRGSGASYEQYF. CDR3 DNA sequence: TGTGCCAGCAGTCGCGGATCAGGGGCTTCCTACGAGCAGTACTTC. This chain links TRBV27 with TRBJ2-7; a possible D gene is TRBD1 (6 bases). Germline CDR1 MNHEY, CDR2 SMNVEV (reference sequence). This CDR3 spans 15 amino acids. Trimming cost V 5 bases and J 1 base, with 15 bases left between them.

The V gene is TRBV6-5, the J gene TRBJ1-4, with D hard to call. Per germline, CDR1 MNHEY and CDR2 SVGAGI. This CDR3 contains 15 residues. V lost 0 bases to trimming and J lost 7 bases, with 12 bases between them. The CDR3 region is CASSYSSGLGEKLFF. CDR3 nucleotides: TGTGCCAGCAGTTACTCGAGTGGGTTAGGTGAAAAACTGTTTTTT.

The chain carries TRBV30 and TRBJ2-7; D is unresolved. Trimming took 0 bases from V and 7 from J, leaving 13 bases between them. Germline V gives CDR1 GTSNPN, CDR2 SVGIG (reference sequence). The length of the CDR3 is 13 residues. The CDR3 DNA is TGTGCCTGGAGTGTAGCGTTTTTTGAAGAGCAGTACTTC. It translates to CAWSVAFFEEQYF.

The V call is TRBV6-5, the J call TRBJ2-7, with TRBD1 matching 7 bases. CDR1 is MNHEY and CDR2 is SVGAGI in the germline V gene. V gave up 7 bases and J gave up 0 bases; unmatched junction bases: 6. The CDR3 consists of 14 residues. CDR3 loop: CASTLRDSSYEQYF. In DNA, the CDR3 is TGTGCCAGCACCCTCCGGGACAGCTCCTACGAGCAGTACTTC.